The 31 T cell receptor beta chains presented below share a single source sample, sequenced in a study of T cells in Graves' hyperthyroidism and ophthalmopathy. TCR beta CDR3 regions were amplified from RNA transcripts. HTBI primers drove first-round RT-PCR of the TCR CDR3. One entry per CDR3 protein results from TCRdb running MiXCR on the multiplex PCR reads. This repertoire shows fewer than 500,000 distinct CDR3 sequences, about 15% found once; its top ten account for approximately 13%. The sequencing input was blood. The receptors originated from a man aged 18 to 30 with Graves' ophthalmopathy.

The chain combines TRBV29-1 with TRBJ2-7; D might be TRBD1 (5 bases). There are 12 residues in the CDR3. The V end was cut by 6 bases, the J end by 0 bases, with 9 bases between. Germline CDR1 reads SQVTM; CDR2 reads ANQGSEA. The DNA for the CDR3 is TGCAGCGTCACGACAGCCTCCTACGAGCAGTACTTC. Protein sequence: CSVTTASYEQYF.

This chain connects TRBV4-2 to TRBJ1-4; TRBD1 might be the D (5 bases). The V gene lost 0 bases and the J gene lost 7 bases, with 9 bases spanning the gap. CDR3 length equals 14 residues. Germline CDR1 is LGHNA and CDR2 is YNFKEQ. The CDR3 sequence: CASSQEQGAEKLFF. DNA for the CDR3: TGTGCCAGCAGCCAAGAGCAGGGAGCTGAAAAACTGTTTTTT.

Of note for this clonotype: A clone one base away is much larger, so this may be a read error. The rearrangement uses TRBV7-6 and TRBJ2-7; 9 bases fit TRBD1. CDR3 length: 14 residues. The junction had 6 bases not matched to a gene; V was cut back by 5 bases and J by 4 bases. CDR1 is SGHVS, CDR2 FNYEAQ, per germline. CDR3 nucleotides: TGTGCCAGCAGCGGAAGGGACAGGGAGTACGAGCAGTACTTC. It encodes CASSGRDREYEQYF.

This clonotype was seen at least ten times. V usage is TRBV12-3 or TRBV12-4 and J usage is TRBJ2-5; no clear D gene. V lost 2 bases and J lost 1, with 8 bases in between. The length of the CDR3 is 14 residues. The chain's CDR3 is CASSLRQIQETQYF. The CDR3 DNA is TGTGCCAGCAGTTTACGGCAGATCCAAGAGACCCAGTACTTC.

This clonotype was recorded many times. The chain links TRBV15 to TRBJ2-5; D might be TRBD2 (6 bases). V was pared by 8 bases and J by 2 bases, with 12 bases between. The CDR3 has 13 residues. Germline-derived CDR1 and CDR2 are LNHNV and YYDKDF (reference sequence). The CDR3 DNA reads as TGTGCCACCGCAAGACTAGGGCAAGAGACCCAGTACTTC. Protein sequence: CATARLGQETQYF. The full variable domain, with the rest looked up from reference TRBV15 and TRBJ2-5, is DAMVIQNPRYQVTQFGKPVTLSCSQTLNHNVMYWYQQKSSQAPKLLFHYYDKDFNNEADTPDNFQSRRPNTSFCFLDIRSPGLGDTAMYLCATARLGQETQYFGPGTRLLVL.

This rearrangement joins TRBV19 to TRBJ2-2; 9 bases are shared with TRBD1. CDR3 length: 17 residues. The V and J ends lost 0 bases and 5 bases, in that order; junction bases with no gene match: 7. From germline, CDR1 is LNHDA and CDR2 SQIVND (reference sequence). The CDR3 reads CASSIDRGTGRTGELFF. CDR3 DNA sequence: TGTGCCAGTAGTATAGATCGGGGGACAGGGCGAACCGGGGAGCTGTTTTTT.

Many counts were recorded for this clonotype. The CDR3 DNA sequence: TGTGCCAGCTCATTACCCCCCGACGTGGAGACCCAGTACTTC. It codes for CASSLPPDVETQYF. V gene TRBV9 combines with J gene TRBJ2-5, with unresolved D. Trimming took off 7 bases at V and 5 bases at J, with 18 bases between the two ends. Germline CDR1 SGDLS, CDR2 YYNGEE. The CDR3 runs to 14 residues.

With regard to this clonotype: This may come from a read error, since a much larger clone is one base off. The chain has TRBV20-1 and TRBJ2-7, with TRBD2 identical over 13 bases. Germline V lookup: CDR1 DFQATT, CDR2 SNEGSKA (reference sequence). The CDR3 is made up of 15 amino acids. The ends lost 4 bases at V and 6 bases at J; junction bases unmatched: 9. This CDR3 reads CSATTGLAGVIEQYF. CDR3 bases: TGCAGTGCTACCACCGGACTAGCGGGAGTCATCGAGCAGTACTTC.

This clonotype has a count of ten or more. This chain links TRBV7-8 with TRBJ2-1, with D unclear. The V end was cut by 9 bases, the J end by 4 bases, with 13 bases between. Looked up from germline, CDR1 is SGHVS and CDR2 is FQNEAQ. The CDR3 consists of 13 residues. CDR3 residues: CASGDTLYNEQFF. CDR3 coding DNA: TGTGCCAGTGGGGATACTTTATACAATGAGCAGTTCTTC.

This clonotype was seen many times. V is TRBV2 and J is TRBJ1-2; tentative D call: TRBD1 (5 bases). CDR1 and CDR2 from the germline V gene are SNHLY and FYNNEI. The CDR3 extends over 11 amino acids. With 7 bases removed from V and 5 bases from J, the gap between germline ends came to 8 bases. The CDR3 DNA follows: TGTGCCAGCAAGGGGTTATATGGCTACACCTTC. This sequence encodes CASKGLYGYTF.

Here the CDR3 DNA reads TGCGCCAGCAGCCAAGACGCGGGGTATGAGCAGTTCTTC. Protein: CASSQDAGYEQFF. The chain joins TRBV4-1 to TRBJ2-1, with D maybe TRBD2 (6 bases). The CDR3 loop spans 13 amino acids. V lost 0 bases and J lost 8, with 8 bases in between. From germline, CDR1 is MGHRA and CDR2 YSYEKL.

This clonotype has a count of ten or more. This sequence joins TRBV10-3 and TRBJ2-5, with D unclear. The CDR3 totals 15 residues. From germline, CDR1 is ENHRY and CDR2 SYGVKD. V was shortened by 5 bases and J by 4 bases, with 17 bases between the two germline ends. This CDR3 reads CAISPSADPGETQYF. The CDR3 DNA is TGTGCCATCAGTCCTTCGGCCGATCCGGGAGAGACCCAGTACTTC.

Many counts were recorded for this clonotype. The rearrangement uses TRBV24-1 and TRBJ2-2; D is unresolved. This CDR3 contains 13 residues. Germline CDR1 and CDR2: KGHDR and SFDVKD. V shed 10 bases and J shed 1 base, with 9 bases lying between them. The CDR3 region has the DNA TGTGCCACTCTTAAAGAGAACACCGGGGAGCTGTTTTTT. Translation: CATLKENTGELFF.

This clonotype was detected only a few times. The chain carries TRBV9 and TRBJ2-3; 11 bases line up with TRBD2. CDR3 length equals 17 residues. The trim removed 3 bases at V and 2 bases at J, leaving 8 bases unmatched. Germline values: CDR1 SGDLS, CDR2 YYNGEE. Here the CDR3 reads CASSAPQTSGTTDTQYF. The CDR3 nucleotides read TGTGCCAGCAGCGCGCCCCAGACTAGCGGGACCACAGATACGCAGTATTTT. Looking up the rest from reference TRBV9 and TRBJ2-3 gives the full variable domain: DSGVTQTPKHLITATGQRVTLRCSPRSGDLSVYWYQQSLDQGLQFLIQYYNGEERAKGNILERFSAQQFPDLHSELNLSSLELGDSALYFCASSAPQTSGTTDTQYFGPGTRLTVL.

The genes are TRBV4-1 and TRBJ2-7; 8 nucleotides agree with TRBD2. V gave up 0 bases and J gave up 5 bases; unmatched junction bases: 3. Germline V CDR1 and CDR2: MGHRA, YSYEKL. The CDR3 length is 14 residues. CDR3 in DNA: TGCGCCAGCAGCCAAGATAGGACTAGCAACGAGCAGTACTTC. It yields the protein CASSQDRTSNEQYF.

This clonotype showed up many times. J is TRBJ2-7 and V is TRBV20-1; 8 positions agree with TRBD2. Per germline, CDR1 DFQATT and CDR2 SNEGSKA (reference sequence). V lost 2 bases, J lost 3 bases, and 9 bases stayed unmatched. The CDR3 runs to 15 residues. The CDR3 protein is CSARFLAGPNYEQYF. DNA of the CDR3: TGCAGTGCTAGATTTCTAGCGGGCCCTAACTACGAGCAGTACTTC.

This clonotype has a count of ten or more. This rearrangement joins TRBV6-1 to TRBJ2-3; D gene uncertain. Per the germline V gene, CDR1 is MNHNS and CDR2 is SASEGT. Trimming took 5 bases from V and 1 from J, leaving 10 bases between them. The CDR3 runs to 14 residues. CDR3 protein: CASSSPPGTDTQYF. The CDR3 coding sequence is TGTGCCAGCAGTTCGCCCCCCGGCACAGATACGCAGTATTTT.

The chain employs TRBV5-1 and TRBJ2-5; 11 bases align to TRBD2. V lost 4 bases to trimming and J lost 5 bases; unmatched junction nucleotides: 10. The CDR3 covers 16 residues. CDR1 is SGHRS, CDR2 YFSETQ, per germline. In DNA form, the CDR3 reads TGCGCCAGCAGCCCTGGACTAGCGGGCTCTACCGAGACCCAGTACTTC. Translated, it gives CASSPGLAGSTETQYF.

This clonotype was seen repeatedly, ten times or more. This chain connects TRBV11-2 to TRBJ2-1; no reliable D call. The V gene lost 0 bases and the J gene lost 11 bases, with 11 bases spanning the gap. The CDR3 sequence is 13 residues long. CDR1 is SGHAT and CDR2 is FQNNGV in the germline V gene. CDR3 nucleotides: TGTGCCAGCAGCTTAGATCGGGCCTCCAAGCAGTTCTTC. The encoded protein is CASSLDRASKQFF.

This clonotype was seen repeatedly, ten times or more. The rearrangement uses TRBV3-1 and TRBJ2-1; D gene ambiguous. Germline V lookup: CDR1 LGHDT, CDR2 YNNKEL (reference sequence). The CDR3 covers 14 residues. V lost 1 base and J 6 bases, leaving 10 bases between the germline ends. CDR3 sequence: CASSQVPMFNEQFF. The CDR3 nucleotides are TGTGCCAGCAGCCAAGTGCCTATGTTCAATGAGCAGTTCTTC.

This clonotype was recorded at least ten times. This sequence joins TRBV7-2 and TRBJ1-6; no clear D gene. Trimming removed 1 base at V and 10 bases at J, with 8 bases between. The CDR3 loop spans 13 amino acids. From germline, CDR1 is SGHTA and CDR2 FQGNSA. In DNA, the CDR3 is TGTGCCAGCAGCTTAGAGTTAATGTCACCCCTCCACTTT. It specifies CASSLELMSPLHF. Based on the CDR3 plus reference TRBV7-2 and TRBJ1-6, the full variable domain is GAGVSQSPSNKVTEKGKDVELRCDPISGHTALYWYRQSLGQGLEFLIYFQGNSAPDKSGLPSDRFSAERTGGSVSTLTIQRTQQEDSAVYLCASSLELMSPLHFGNGTRLTVT.

This clonotype was picked up one time. This sequence joins TRBV20-1 and TRBJ2-7; 11 bases are shared with TRBD2. V shed 5 bases, J shed 4 bases, and the junction held 7 bases outside the gene matches. The germline V gene has CDR1 DFQATT and CDR2 SNEGSKA (reference sequence). The CDR3 loop spans 14 amino acids. The CDR3 DNA is TGCAGTGCTGAACTTGGGACTAGCGGTTACGAGCAGTACTTC. Its protein is CSAELGTSGYEQYF.

This clonotype has a count of ten or more. The rearrangement uses TRBV6-2 or TRBV6-3 and TRBJ2-2; 8 bases line up with TRBD1. This CDR3 has 14 amino acids. Per the germline V gene, CDR1 is MNHEY and CDR2 is SVGEGT. The V segment lost 8 bases and the J segment 0 bases; nucleotides outside the gene matches: 2. The CDR3 sequence: CASGQGTNTGELFF. For the CDR3, the DNA is TGTGCCAGCGGACAGGGAACGAACACCGGGGAGCTGTTTTTT.

This clonotype has at least ten counts. The chain recombines TRBV2 with TRBJ2-7; D ambiguous. CDR1 and CDR2 (germline): SNHLY, FYNNEI. Between the trimmed V and J ends, which lost 4 bases and 2 bases, there was a span of 6 bases. The CDR3 is 12 residues long. The CDR3 loop is CASSVKPYEQYF. The CDR3 DNA follows: TGTGCCAGCAGTGTCAAGCCCTACGAGCAGTACTTC.

This clonotype was detected ten times or more. J is TRBJ1-1 and V is TRBV6-1; 7 nucleotides match TRBD1. The CDR3 contains 12 residues. Germline V gene data show CDR1 as MNHNS and CDR2 as SASEGT. The ends lost 6 bases at V and 11 bases at J; junction bases unmatched: 9. CDR3 loop: CASSSQGSHAFF. Here the CDR3 DNA reads TGTGCCAGCAGCTCACAGGGGTCGCATGCTTTCTTT.

This clonotype has more than one count but fewer than ten. The chain employs TRBV12-3 or TRBV12-4 and TRBJ1-2; D is perhaps TRBD1 (5 bases). Trimming cost V 0 bases and J 4 bases, with 12 bases left between them. This CDR3 region has 15 residues. The CDR3 coding sequence is TGTGCCAGCAGTTTAGCAGGGGTGGCCCCCTATGGCTACACCTTC. The encoded protein is CASSLAGVAPYGYTF.

The rearrangement links TRBV27 to TRBJ2-4; TRBD2 might be the D (7 bases). This CDR3 has 13 amino acids. The V gene lost 11 bases and the J gene lost 0 bases, with 11 bases spanning the gap. Looked up from germline, CDR1 is MNHEY and CDR2 is SMNVEV (reference sequence). Written as DNA, the CDR3 is TGTGCCGCCGGGGGGCTAGCCAAAAACATTCAGTACTTC. Translating gives CAAGGLAKNIQYF.

The chain carries TRBV5-5 and TRBJ1-4, with 9 bases identical to TRBD1. The length of the CDR3 is 14 residues. Germline V gene data show CDR1 as SGHKS and CDR2 as YYEKEE (reference sequence). V lost 0 bases, J lost 7 bases, and 1 base stayed unmatched. CDR3 residues: CASSLGTGAEKLFF. The CDR3 nucleotides read TGTGCCAGCAGCTTGGGGACAGGGGCTGAAAAACTGTTTTTT.

In nucleotides, the CDR3 is TGTGCCAGTAAGGGGACACTCAGAGCCGAAGCTTTCTTT. It translates to CASKGTLRAEAFF. The rearrangement joins TRBV19 to TRBJ1-1; D is perhaps TRBD1 (6 bases). The germline V gene encodes CDR1 LNHDA and CDR2 SQIVND (reference sequence). CDR3 length: 13 residues. Trimming pared 7 bases from V and 8 bases from J, leaving 17 bases between. Variable domain in full (rest from reference TRBV19 and TRBJ1-1): DGGITQSPKYLFRKEGQNVTLSCEQNLNHDAMYWYRQDPGQGLRLIYYSQIVNDFQKGDIAEGYSVSREKKESFPLTVTSAQKNPTAFYLCASKGTLRAEAFFGQGTRLTVV.

The rearrangement joins TRBV7-9 to TRBJ2-4; a weak D match, TRBD2 (5 bases). CDR1 SEHNR and CDR2 FQNEAQ come from the germline V gene (reference sequence). With 0 bases removed from V and 15 bases from J, the gap between germline ends came to 12 bases. The CDR3 length is 12 residues. CDR3 sequence (DNA): TGTGCCAGCAGCTTAGCGTTGGAGGCTCTGTACTTC. Translated: CASSLALEALYF. Variable domain in full (rest from reference TRBV7-9 and TRBJ2-4): DTGVSQNPRHKITKRGQNVTFRCDPISEHNRLYWYRQTLGQGPEFLTYFQNEAQLEKSRLLSDRFSAERPKGSFSTLEIQRTEQGDSAMYLCASSLALEALYFGAGTRLSVL.

This clonotype was counted a few times. The chain has TRBV18 and TRBJ1-1, with a tentative D call TRBD1 (5 bases). V was trimmed by 3 bases and J by 10 bases, leaving 15 bases between them. CDR3 length: 13 residues. Germline V gives CDR1 KGHSH, CDR2 LQKENI. The CDR3 DNA follows: TGTGCCAGCTCACCCGGGGACGGTAAGGTAGCTTTCTTT. Translation: CASSPGDGKVAFF.